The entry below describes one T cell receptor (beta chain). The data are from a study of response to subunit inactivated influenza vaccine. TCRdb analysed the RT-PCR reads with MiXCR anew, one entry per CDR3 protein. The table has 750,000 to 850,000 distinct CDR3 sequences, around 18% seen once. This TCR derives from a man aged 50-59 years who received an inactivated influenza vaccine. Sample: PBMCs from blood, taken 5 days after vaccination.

CDR3 protein: CASRSLAGGPLSGDTQYF. CDR3 coding DNA: TGTGCCAGCAGGTCCCTAGCGGGGGGGCCCCTTTCTGGGGATACGCAGTATTTT. J is TRBJ2-3 and V is TRBV4-2; 12 bases are a match to TRBD2. The CDR3 is 18 amino acids. The V and J ends lost 6 bases and 6 bases, in that order; junction bases with no gene match: 16. Germline CDR1 reads LGHNA; CDR2 reads YNFKEQ.